This record looks at one T cell receptor (beta chain) sequence and its context. The data stem from a study of blood T cell repertoires in COVID-19. TCRdb keeps only in-frame clones here, not all; method: immunoSEQ multiplex PCR. This table holds some 130,000 clones, around 80% found once. The CDR3 length is 13 residues. Trimming pared 4 bases from V and 1 base from J, leaving 5 bases between. Germline CDR1 reads SNHLY; CDR2 reads FYNNEI. Sample: peripheral blood. The chain combines TRBV2 with TRBJ1-3, with D hard to call. The sequence was obtained from a man aged 60-69 years who had recovered from COVID-19. This chain's CDR3 is CASSGGSGNTIYF. DNA of the CDR3: TGTGCCAGCAGTGGAGGGTCTGGAAACACCATATATTTT.